This T cell receptor (beta chain) comes out of a study of shared clonotypes between healthy human individuals. Study details: Each donor had three CD4 naive, three CD4 memory, two CD8 naive and one CD8 memory plate.

The V end lost 1 base, the J end lost 4 bases, and 7 bases lay between the germline ends. Germline V gene sequence: CDR1 SEHNR, CDR2 FQNEAQ (reference sequence). CDR3 length equals 13 residues. Everyone who donated was a Caucasian adult who lived in Nashville, Tennessee. Assay: immunoSEQ multiplex PCR; the TCRdb copy retains only in-frame clones and omits some. The sample gives millions of clones, more than 85% of which show up once; under 0.45% is in the top ten. As to this clone: Its antigen remains unidentified.

Study observations and caveats: Sampling used blood alone; tissue repertoires probably differ.

This TCR derives from a man aged 18-30 years in good health. Some clones in this sample may be carry-over from other donors' samples. This chain uses TRBV7-9 with TRBJ1-2; D remains unclear. The material sequenced was naive CD4+ T cells from PBMCs. Noted subset: CD45RA+ positively selected. For the CDR3, the DNA is TGTGCCAGCAGCTTAGAGCTAGGCTATGGCTACACCTTC. Its translation is CASSLELGYGYTF.